A selection of T cell receptor beta chains follows, all from one sample in a study of T cells in Graves' hyperthyroidism and ophthalmopathy. TCRdb passed the multiplex PCR reads through MiXCR, listing each CDR3 protein once. Of about 560,000 distinct CDR3 sequences in the sample, 16% were seen once. Material for sequencing was blood. All receptors derive from a woman between 18 and 29 years old with Graves' hyperthyroidism. Both conserved end residues are part of each CDR3. A D gene is named only where the DNA matches it firmly. Size is stated for part of the rows, as once, few or many counts, or as a class when the clone is expanded.

TRBJ2-5 | many | TRBV28 | - | TGTGCCAGCAGTTTGATCGGCGGGCGGGACCCTACCCAGTACTTC | CASSLIGGRDPTQYF
TRBJ1-1 | many | TRBV12-3/TRBV12-4 | - | TGTGCCAGCACCAGGTCTGGGACTGAAGCTTTCTTT | CASTRSGTEAFF
TRBJ2-1 | few | TRBV18 | TRBD1 | TGTGCCAGCTCACTGGGGACAGGGGACAGTGAGCAGTTCTTC | CASSLGTGDSEQFF
TRBJ2-7 | - | TRBV6-1 | TRBD1 | TGTGCCAGCAGTCCAGGACAGGGGCCGCTATACGAGCAGTACTTC | CASSPGQGPLYEQYF
TRBJ1-2 | - | TRBV7-2 | TRBD1 | TGTGCCAGCAGCACGGACAGGGAAGCAGGCTACACCTTC | CASSTDREAGYTF
TRBJ1-6 | many | TRBV18 | - | TGTGCCAGCTCACCAGAACAGGGATCCTCACCCCTCCACTTT | CASSPEQGSSPLHF
TRBJ1-2 | - | TRBV2 | - | TGTGCCAGCAGTCGAAAAGGGGGATTCTATGGCTACACCTTC | CASSRKGGFYGYTF
TRBJ2-1 | few | TRBV6-5 | - | TGTGCCAGCAGTTTCGAGTCTTTATTCAATGAGCAGTTCTTC | CASSFESLFNEQFF
TRBJ1-3 | - | TRBV3-1 | - | TGTGCCAGCAGCACGACAGACTCTGGAAACACCATATATTTT | CASSTTDSGNTIYF
TRBJ2-1 | - | TRBV6-1 | - | TGTGCCAGCAGGGCAGAGACTACCAACAATGAGCAGTTCTTC | CASRAETTNNEQFF
TRBJ1-2 | many | TRBV20-1 | TRBD1 | TGCAGTGCATCCCCTACAGGGGTCGGAGGCTACACCTTC | CSASPTGVGGYTF
TRBJ2-3 | many | TRBV7-9 | - | TGTGCCAGCAGCTTGAGACAGACTAGCACAGATACGCAGTATTTT | CASSLRQTSTDTQYF
TRBJ2-3 | few | TRBV20-1 | - | TGCAGTGCTAGTAACGGGAGCCCTTCTAGCACAGATACGCAGTATTTT | CSASNGSPSSTDTQYF
TRBJ1-2 | many | TRBV5-1 | TRBD1 | TGCGCCAGCAGCTTCAGGGGGCGCGACTATGGCTACACCTTC | CASSFRGRDYGYTF
TRBJ2-5 | few | TRBV20-1 | - | TGCAGTGCTCCCCGGGGGGAGACCCAGTACTTC | CSAPRGETQYF
TRBJ1-2 | - | TRBV27 | TRBD1 | TGTGCCAGCAGTTTAGTGGCAGGGGGAATAGGTGGCTACACCTTC | CASSLVAGGIGGYTF
TRBJ1-1 | many | TRBV2 | TRBD1 | TGTGCCAGCAGATATAGGACAGGGAACACTGAAGCTTTCTTT | CASRYRTGNTEAFF
TRBJ1-2 | few | TRBV10-3 | - | TGTGCCATCAGCGCGGCGGGACAACCAAACCCCTACACCTTC | CAISAAGQPNPYTF
TRBJ2-4 | few | TRBV20-1 | - | TGCAGTGCTACCCCAGGGCTAGCCAAAAACATTCAGTACTTC | CSATPGLAKNIQYF
TRBJ1-2 | - | TRBV4-3 | - | TGCGCCAGCAGCCAAGATCTTGGGGACTATGGCTACACCTTC | CASSQDLGDYGYTF
TRBJ1-2 | many | TRBV3-1 | - | TGTGCCAGCGGGTCTCCGGGAGAGAGGAACTATGGCTACACCTTC | CASGSPGERNYGYTF
TRBJ2-1 | - | TRBV14 | TRBD2 | TGTGCCAGCAGCAAACCGACTAGCGGGAGGGGAGGTGAGCAGTTCTTC | CASSKPTSGRGGEQFF
TRBJ2-1 | - | TRBV5-1 | - | TGCGCCAGCAGCCTGGGACCCCTGCCCTCCTACAATGAGCAGTTCTTC | CASSLGPLPSYNEQFF
TRBJ1-5 | many | TRBV20-1 | - | TGCAGTGTTCGGCGGACTTATAGCAATCAGCCCCAGCATTTT | CSVRRTYSNQPQHF
TRBJ1-2 | many | TRBV12-3/TRBV12-4 | TRBD1 | TGTGCCAGCAGTCCCCGACAGGGTGAGAGTGGCTACACCTTC | CASSPRQGESGYTF
TRBJ1-2 | - | TRBV5-8 | - | TGTGCCAGCAGCCAAGGACGGAGGAACTATGGCTACACCTTC | CASSQGRRNYGYTF
TRBJ2-1 | few | TRBV11-2 | - | TGTGCCAGCAGCTTAGAGGTCAGGGGTGGAGAGCAGTTCTTC | CASSLEVRGGEQFF
TRBJ2-7 | many | TRBV11-2 | - | TGTGCCAGCAGCCCCCCCCCCACCAGGGGGGGAAAGTACGAGCAGTACTTC | CASSPPPTRGGKYEQYF
TRBJ2-4 | - | TRBV2 | - | TGTGCCAGCAGAGCTTTTCTAGGCAAAAACATTCAGTACTTC | CASRAFLGKNIQYF
TRBJ2-1 | many | TRBV2 | TRBD2 | TGTGCCAGCAGTGAAGGACTAGCTATCGATGAGCAGTTCTTC | CASSEGLAIDEQFF
TRBJ1-2 | few | TRBV12-3/TRBV12-4 | - | TGTGCCAGCAGTCCCACCGTCTATGGCTACACCTTC | CASSPTVYGYTF
TRBJ2-2 | - | TRBV24-1 | - | TGTGCCACCAGTTTGGAGAACACCGGGGAGCTGTTTTTT | CATSLENTGELFF
TRBJ2-2 | - | TRBV4-1 | - | TGCGCCAGCAGCCTCGGGGCCTCTAACACCGGGGAGCTGTTTTTT | CASSLGASNTGELFF
TRBJ1-1 | few | TRBV10-1 | - | TGCGCCAGCAGGGAGTACTGGAACACTGAAGCTTTCTTT | CASREYWNTEAFF
TRBJ2-1 | many | TRBV6-1 | - | TGTGCCAGCATCCGGGAGAAGAACAATGAGCAGTTCTTC | CASIREKNNEQFF
TRBJ1-3 | - | TRBV6-5 | - | TGTGCCAGCAGTTACTCGTCAGTGCTCTCTGGAAACACCATATATTTT | CASSYSSVLSGNTIYF
TRBJ2-1 | many | TRBV12-3/TRBV12-4 | TRBD2 | TGTGCCACCATCGGGACTAGCGCCTACAATGAGCAGTTCTTC | CATIGTSAYNEQFF